This is a list of T cell receptor beta chains from one sample in a study of response to subunit inactivated influenza vaccine. Via MiXCR, TCRdb re-called the RT-PCR reads, giving one row per CDR3 protein. Of hundreds of thousands of distinct CDR3 sequences listed, over 25% are singletons. The material was CD4+ T cells sorted from PBMCs, obtained less than 6 days after vaccination. These receptors all come from a man between 50 and 59 years old who received an inactivated influenza vaccine. Each CDR3 is given without its conserved first and last residue. A row's size may be missing; if present it is once, few, many or a size class.

V gene: TRBV4-3; clone size: NA; J gene: TRBJ2-5; CDR3 protein: ASSQDGAERETQY
V gene: TRBV5-1; clone size: NA; J gene: TRBJ2-7; CDR3 protein: ASRPRTETSEQY
V gene: TRBV2; clone size: once; J gene: TRBJ2-7; CDR3 protein: ASSIGTGTYEQY
V gene: TRBV28; clone size: few; J gene: TRBJ2-5; CDR3 protein: ASSSQGQAETQY
V gene: TRBV5-5; clone size: few; J gene: TRBJ2-3; CDR3 protein: ASSLLLTDTQY
V gene: TRBV3-1; clone size: few; J gene: TRBJ2-1; CDR3 protein: ASSQVIGRGNEQF
V gene: TRBV7-2; clone size: NA; J gene: TRBJ2-2; CDR3 protein: ASSLSGPQENTGELF
V gene: TRBV20-1; clone size: few; J gene: TRBJ2-5; CDR3 protein: SAGTPGGETQY
V gene: TRBV27; clone size: NA; J gene: TRBJ1-5; CDR3 protein: ASRGTGGAVNQPQH
V gene: TRBV4-3; clone size: few; J gene: TRBJ2-1; CDR3 protein: ASSQAAASGVYNEQF
V gene: TRBV4-2; clone size: few; J gene: TRBJ1-2; CDR3 protein: ASSQDERQARYGYT
V gene: TRBV25-1; clone size: few; J gene: TRBJ1-2; CDR3 protein: ASSDGYYGYT
V gene: TRBV12-3/TRBV12-4; clone size: few; J gene: TRBJ1-5; CDR3 protein: ASSLSLAGGQPQH
V gene: TRBV6-1; clone size: few; J gene: TRBJ1-1; CDR3 protein: ASRRGDTEAF
V gene: TRBV5-1; clone size: many; J gene: TRBJ2-7; CDR3 protein: ASSLAGQGYEQY
V gene: TRBV20-1; clone size: NA; J gene: TRBJ2-5; CDR3 protein: SARPRQGASETQY
V gene: TRBV5-4; clone size: NA; J gene: TRBJ2-2; CDR3 protein: ASSLGGVYTGELF
V gene: TRBV4-3; clone size: NA; J gene: TRBJ2-5; CDR3 protein: ASSQDIRGRGETQY
V gene: TRBV24-1; clone size: NA; J gene: TRBJ2-5; CDR3 protein: ATSDVGETQY
V gene: TRBV29-1; clone size: few; J gene: TRBJ2-5; CDR3 protein: SVARRLSGETQY
V gene: TRBV30; clone size: NA; J gene: TRBJ2-5; CDR3 protein: AWRVRMETQY
V gene: TRBV7-8; clone size: NA; J gene: TRBJ2-3; CDR3 protein: ASSSLRLVVDTQY
V gene: TRBV24-1; clone size: few; J gene: TRBJ2-1; CDR3 protein: ATSPQSKDNEQF
V gene: TRBV19; clone size: few; J gene: TRBJ2-3; CDR3 protein: ASKKGYGTQY
V gene: TRBV5-1; clone size: few; J gene: TRBJ1-4; CDR3 protein: ASSLRDSSEKLF
V gene: TRBV7-8; clone size: few; J gene: TRBJ2-1; CDR3 protein: ASRNTGSRFDNEQF
V gene: TRBV7-2; clone size: NA; J gene: TRBJ2-3; CDR3 protein: ASLAGGRADTQY
V gene: TRBV12-3/TRBV12-4; clone size: few; J gene: TRBJ2-3; CDR3 protein: ASSSHRGTDTQY
V gene: TRBV6-2/TRBV6-3; clone size: few; J gene: TRBJ2-2; CDR3 protein: ASSYDRDTGELF
V gene: TRBV15; clone size: NA; J gene: TRBJ2-1; CDR3 protein: ATSRVDGLAPTKGQF
V gene: TRBV5-5; clone size: many; J gene: TRBJ2-3; CDR3 protein: ASSRGRVEDTQY
V gene: TRBV20-1; clone size: NA; J gene: TRBJ2-5; CDR3 protein: SARMTGIQETQY
V gene: TRBV10-3; clone size: few; J gene: TRBJ2-5; CDR3 protein: AISESPPETQY
V gene: TRBV12-3/TRBV12-4; clone size: NA; J gene: TRBJ2-5; CDR3 protein: ASSFSGKETQY
V gene: TRBV7-2; clone size: NA; J gene: TRBJ1-3; CDR3 protein: ASSVDYTGNTIY
V gene: TRBV7-2; clone size: NA; J gene: TRBJ2-1; CDR3 protein: ASSFPLWGRNEQF
V gene: TRBV20-1; clone size: NA; J gene: TRBJ2-1; CDR3 protein: SASAGSTYNEQF
V gene: TRBV7-2; clone size: NA; J gene: TRBJ2-5; CDR3 protein: ASSADRMGTQY
V gene: TRBV10-3; clone size: NA; J gene: TRBJ2-7; CDR3 protein: AISESPTSGKYEQY
V gene: TRBV4-1; clone size: NA; J gene: TRBJ1-2; CDR3 protein: ASSQAKDGYT
V gene: TRBV4-2; clone size: NA; J gene: TRBJ2-7; CDR3 protein: ASSQLTSGTYEQY
V gene: TRBV4-1; clone size: NA; J gene: TRBJ2-3; CDR3 protein: ASSQDLVKDTQY
V gene: TRBV12-3/TRBV12-4; clone size: NA; J gene: TRBJ2-1; CDR3 protein: ASRRYSGAYGEQF
V gene: TRBV10-3; clone size: NA; J gene: TRBJ1-5; CDR3 protein: AISQGNRNQPQH
V gene: TRBV20-1; clone size: few; J gene: TRBJ1-1; CDR3 protein: SARNTVEAF
V gene: TRBV11-2; clone size: NA; J gene: TRBJ2-1; CDR3 protein: ASSFRVRVGGAYNEQF
V gene: TRBV7-2; clone size: few; J gene: TRBJ2-7; CDR3 protein: ASSSTTAREQY
V gene: TRBV12-3/TRBV12-4; clone size: few; J gene: TRBJ2-5; CDR3 protein: ASGTSGLQETQY
V gene: TRBV4-3; clone size: few; J gene: TRBJ2-4; CDR3 protein: ASSQDKGGGNIQY
V gene: TRBV5-1; clone size: few; J gene: TRBJ2-7; CDR3 protein: ASSLGQQQY
V gene: TRBV24-1; clone size: NA; J gene: TRBJ2-1; CDR3 protein: ATRGVSYNEQF
V gene: TRBV29-1; clone size: NA; J gene: TRBJ1-2; CDR3 protein: SVEGHPGYGYT
V gene: TRBV5-5; clone size: NA; J gene: TRBJ1-2; CDR3 protein: ASSPGTGINYGYT
V gene: TRBV20-1; clone size: few; J gene: TRBJ2-5; CDR3 protein: SARGAGHYQETQY
V gene: TRBV5-1; clone size: few; J gene: TRBJ2-7; CDR3 protein: ASSSGQAHSYEQY
V gene: TRBV27; clone size: many; J gene: TRBJ1-1; CDR3 protein: ASSFSILNTEAF
V gene: TRBV20-1; clone size: few; J gene: TRBJ2-1; CDR3 protein: SDLTATSYNEQF